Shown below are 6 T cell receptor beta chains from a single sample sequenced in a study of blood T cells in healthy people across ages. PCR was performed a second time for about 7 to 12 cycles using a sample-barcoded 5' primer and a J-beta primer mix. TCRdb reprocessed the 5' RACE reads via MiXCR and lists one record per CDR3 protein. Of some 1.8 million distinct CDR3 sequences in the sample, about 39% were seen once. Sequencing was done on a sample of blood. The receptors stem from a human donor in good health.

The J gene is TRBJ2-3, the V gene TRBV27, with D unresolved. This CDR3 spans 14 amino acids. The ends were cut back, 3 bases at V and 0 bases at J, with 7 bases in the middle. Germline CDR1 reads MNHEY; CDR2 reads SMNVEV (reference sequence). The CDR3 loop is CASSFTTSTDTQYF. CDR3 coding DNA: TGTGCCAGCAGTTTTACAACTAGCACAGATACGCAGTATTTT.

The CDR3 region is CASSLKGEGRFAFF. The CDR3 coding sequence is TGTGCCAGCAGCTTAAAGGGGGAGGGGAGGTTTGCTTTCTTT. The V gene is TRBV7-2, the J gene TRBJ1-1, with a possible D match to TRBD1 (6 bases). Trimming took off 2 bases at V and 11 bases at J, with 18 bases between the two ends. CDR3 length equals 14 residues. The germline V gene has CDR1 SGHTA and CDR2 FQGNSA.

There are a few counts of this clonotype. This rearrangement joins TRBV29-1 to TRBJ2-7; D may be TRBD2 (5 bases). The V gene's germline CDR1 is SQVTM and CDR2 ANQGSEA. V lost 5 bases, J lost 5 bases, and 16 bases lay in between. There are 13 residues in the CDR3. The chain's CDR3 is CSVRYLPGDEQYF. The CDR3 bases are TGCAGCGTTAGGTACCTTCCCGGGGACGAGCAGTACTTC.

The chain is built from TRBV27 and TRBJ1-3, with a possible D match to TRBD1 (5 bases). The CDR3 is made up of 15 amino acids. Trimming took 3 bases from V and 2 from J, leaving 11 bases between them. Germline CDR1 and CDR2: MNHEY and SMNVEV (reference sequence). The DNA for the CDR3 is TGTGCCAGCAGTTTGCAGGGTTTAACTGGAAACACCATATATTTT. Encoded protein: CASSLQGLTGNTIYF.

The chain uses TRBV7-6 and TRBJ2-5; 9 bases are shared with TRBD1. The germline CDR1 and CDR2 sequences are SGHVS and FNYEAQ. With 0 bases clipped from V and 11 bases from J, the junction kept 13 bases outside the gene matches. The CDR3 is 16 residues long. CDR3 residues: CASSLAGQGSTNEQYF. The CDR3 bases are TGTGCCAGCAGCTTAGCGGGACAGGGCTCCACGAATGAGCAGTACTTC. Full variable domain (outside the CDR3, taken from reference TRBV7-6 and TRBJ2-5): GAGVSQSPRYKVTKRGQDVALRCDPISGHVSLYWYRQALGQGPEFLTYFNYEAQQDKSGLPNDRFSAERPEGSISTLTIQRTEQRDSAMYRCASSLAGQGSTNEQYFGPGTRLLVL.

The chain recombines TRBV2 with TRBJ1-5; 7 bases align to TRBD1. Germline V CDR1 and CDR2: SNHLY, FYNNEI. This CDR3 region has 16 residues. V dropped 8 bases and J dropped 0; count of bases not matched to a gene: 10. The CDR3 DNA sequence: TGTGCCAGCCGCAGACAGGGAGATTATAGCAATCAGCCCCAGCATTTT. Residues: CASRRQGDYSNQPQHF.